This T cell receptor beta chain was recovered during a study of blood T cell repertoires in COVID-19. The CDR3 length is 17 residues. Germline CDR1 is SGHAT and CDR2 is FQNNGV. V shed 6 bases and J 7 bases; nucleotides not matched to a gene: 12. Sequenced by immunoSEQ multiplex PCR; TCRdb stores in-frame clones only, minus some. The sample consists of some 190,000 clones, 75% to 90% of them appearing once. This chain connects TRBV11-2 to TRBJ2-1, with 13 bases fitting TRBD2. Material: peripheral blood. The clonotype was recovered from a man aged 55-75 years with acute or convalescent COVID-19. The CDR3 DNA sequence: TGTGCCAGCAGAAAACTAGCGGGAGGGCATTTGGGAAATGAGCAGTTCTTC. As protein: CASRKLAGGHLGNEQFF.